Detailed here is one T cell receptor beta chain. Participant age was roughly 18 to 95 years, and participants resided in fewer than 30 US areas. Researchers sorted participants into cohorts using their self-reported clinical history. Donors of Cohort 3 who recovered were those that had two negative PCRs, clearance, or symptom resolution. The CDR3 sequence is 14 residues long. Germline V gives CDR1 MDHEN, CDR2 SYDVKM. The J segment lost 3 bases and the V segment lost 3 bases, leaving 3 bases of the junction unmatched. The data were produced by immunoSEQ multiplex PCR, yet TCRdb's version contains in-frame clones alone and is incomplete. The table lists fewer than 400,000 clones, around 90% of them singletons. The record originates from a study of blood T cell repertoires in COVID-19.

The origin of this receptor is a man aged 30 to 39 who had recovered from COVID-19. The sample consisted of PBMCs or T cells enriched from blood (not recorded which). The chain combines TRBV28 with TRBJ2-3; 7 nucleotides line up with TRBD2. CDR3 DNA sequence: TGTGCCAGCAGTTTCGGGGAGGGAACAGATACGCAGTATTTT. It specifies CASSFGEGTDTQYF.